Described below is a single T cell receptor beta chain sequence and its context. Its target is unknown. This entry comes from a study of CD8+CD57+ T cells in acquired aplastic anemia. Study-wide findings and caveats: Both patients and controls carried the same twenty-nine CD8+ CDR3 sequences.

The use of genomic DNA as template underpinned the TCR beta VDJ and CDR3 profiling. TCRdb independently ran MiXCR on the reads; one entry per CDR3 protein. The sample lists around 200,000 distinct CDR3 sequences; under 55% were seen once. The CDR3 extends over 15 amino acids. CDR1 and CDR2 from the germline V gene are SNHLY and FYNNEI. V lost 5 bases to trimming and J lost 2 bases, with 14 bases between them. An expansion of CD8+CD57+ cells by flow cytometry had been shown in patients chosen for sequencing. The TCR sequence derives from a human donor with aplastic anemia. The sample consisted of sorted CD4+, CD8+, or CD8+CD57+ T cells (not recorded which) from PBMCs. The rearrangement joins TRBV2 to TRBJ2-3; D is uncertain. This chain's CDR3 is CASSSTWGNTDTQYF. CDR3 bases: TGTGCCAGCAGTTCCACGTGGGGAAACACAGATACGCAGTATTTT.